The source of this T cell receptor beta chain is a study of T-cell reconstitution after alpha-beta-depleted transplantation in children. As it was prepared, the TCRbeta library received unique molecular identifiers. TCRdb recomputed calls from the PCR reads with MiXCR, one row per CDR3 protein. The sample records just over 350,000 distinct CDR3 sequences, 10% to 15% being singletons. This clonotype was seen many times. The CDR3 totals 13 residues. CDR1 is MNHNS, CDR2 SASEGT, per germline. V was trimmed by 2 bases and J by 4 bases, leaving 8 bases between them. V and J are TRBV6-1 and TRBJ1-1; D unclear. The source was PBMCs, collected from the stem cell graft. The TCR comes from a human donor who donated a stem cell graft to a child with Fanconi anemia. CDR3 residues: CASSESVGTEAFF. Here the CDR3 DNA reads TGTGCCAGCAGTGAATCCGTTGGCACTGAAGCTTTCTTT.